One sample yielded the 6 T cell receptor beta chains listed below, sequenced in a study of blood T cell repertoires in COVID-19. Using immunoSEQ multiplex PCR, the repertoire was profiled, and TCRdb retains in-frame clones only, with some absent. This table has roughly 120,000 clones, approximately 89% appearing once. Sequencing was done on a sample of peripheral blood. Receptors were obtained from a man aged 40-49 years with acute or convalescent COVID-19.

The chain joins TRBV19 to TRBJ1-4; D unclear. Germline CDR1 LNHDA, CDR2 SQIVND (reference sequence). Trimming stripped 5 bases from V and 7 bases from J, with 20 bases between. The CDR3 spans 16 residues. The CDR3 here is CASSGGRTSTGEKLFF. Here the CDR3 DNA reads TGTGCCAGTAGTGGAGGCCGAACAAGTACTGGTGAAAAACTGTTTTTT. Combining the CDR3 with reference TRBV19 and TRBJ1-4 gives the whole variable domain DGGITQSPKYLFRKEGQNVTLSCEQNLNHDAMYWYRQDPGQGLRLIYYSQIVNDFQKGDIAEGYSVSREKKESFPLTVTSAQKNPTAFYLCASSGGRTSTGEKLFFGSGTQLSVL.

The chain combines TRBV27 with TRBJ1-3; 9 nucleotides line up with TRBD1. CDR1 and CDR2 from the germline V gene are MNHEY and SMNVEV (reference sequence). CDR3 length equals 15 residues. The ends lost 4 bases at V and 4 bases at J; junction bases unmatched: 5. CDR3 loop: CASSSSGTGGNTIYF. Here the CDR3 DNA reads TGTGCCAGCAGTTCCTCGGGGACAGGGGGAAACACCATATATTTT.

This chain uses TRBV4-1 with TRBJ2-7; no firm D call. V was shortened by 1 base and J by 3 bases, with 13 bases between the two germline ends. The CDR3 has 15 amino acids. Germline assignment: CDR1 MGHRA and CDR2 YSYEKL. The CDR3 loop is CASSQVMGTNYEQYF. The CDR3 coding sequence is TGCGCCAGCAGCCAAGTGATGGGCACCAACTACGAGCAGTACTTC.

J is TRBJ2-7 and V is TRBV18, with D possibly TRBD1 on 5 matching bases. V lost 5 bases, J lost 2 bases, and 10 bases lay in between. The germline gives CDR1 KGHSH, CDR2 LQKENI. The CDR3 runs to 13 residues. The chain's CDR3 is CASSSLQAYEQYF. The CDR3 DNA reads as TGTGCCAGCTCATCTCTACAGGCCTACGAGCAGTACTTC.

This clone was seen a single time. This chain uses TRBV5-1 with TRBJ2-2; TRBD2 matches 14 bases. The CDR3 is 17 amino acids. The ends lost 5 bases at V and 5 bases at J; junction bases unmatched: 8. Germline V gene sequence: CDR1 SGHRS, CDR2 YFSETQ. CDR3 DNA sequence: TGCGCCAGCAGGGCCGGGACTAGCGGGAGTGGGACCGGGGAGCTGTTTTTT. Translated: CASRAGTSGSGTGELFF.

The gene calls are TRBV6-1 and TRBJ1-2, with TRBD1 matching 12 bases. The trim removed 4 bases at V and 8 bases at J, leaving 11 bases unmatched. Looked up from germline, CDR1 is MNHNS and CDR2 is SASEGT. The CDR3 length is 16 residues. The CDR3, as DNA: TGTGCCAGCAGTGTTCATACCGGGACAGGGGGCATAGGCTACACCTTC. This gives the protein CASSVHTGTGGIGYTF.